This T cell receptor (beta chain) came from a study of cytomegalovirus exposure and HLA in healthy donors. Per the germline V gene, CDR1 is SEHNR and CDR2 is FQNEAQ (reference sequence). The CDR3 has 15 residues. V was pared by 9 bases and J by 0 bases, with 11 bases of the junction left unmatched. Comment on this clone: The same CDR3 can be traced to other DNA sequences in this sample.

PCR used 60 Vbeta primers and 13 Jbeta primers. Data came from immunoSEQ multiplex PCR; TCRdb stores just in-frame clones and leaves some out. The sample includes some 120,000 clones, more than 65% of them seen just once. V and J are TRBV7-9 and TRBJ2-7; TRBD2 agrees at 7 bases. This receptor was taken from a man between 18 and 29 years old in good health and CMV-seronegative. Sequencing was carried out using PBMCs. The CDR3 spells CASSPTSESSYEQYF. The CDR3 bases are TGTGCCAGTAGTCCCACTAGCGAGAGCTCCTACGAGCAGTACTTC. The full variable domain, completed using reference TRBV7-9 and TRBJ2-7, is DTGVSQNPRHKITKRGQNVTFRCDPISEHNRLYWYRQTLGQGPEFLTYFQNEAQLEKSRLLSDRFSAERPKGSFSTLEIQRTEQGDSAMYLCASSPTSESSYEQYFGPGTRLTVT.